These 25 T cell receptor beta chains originate from one sample sequenced in a study of monozygotic twins with inflammatory bowel disease (dated by TCRdb to between 2018 and 2021). Library generation was performed with 5' RACE. Sequencing was carried out with an Illumina HiSeq 2500. TCRdb reanalyzed the reads, keeping one entry per CDR3 protein sequence and omitting DNA. For this sample, the table gives 400,000 or so distinct CDR3 sequences. The ten most abundant clones make up approximately 2.4% of the sample. The material sequenced was blood. These receptors all stem from a human donor with ulcerative colitis or Crohn's disease, or a healthy co-twin of an affected twin (not recorded which).

The chain uses TRBV7-2 and TRBJ2-1; absent DNA, TCRdb's TRBD2 call cannot be checked. Germline CDR1 reads SGHTA; CDR2 reads FQGNSA. CDR3 size: 16 residues. CDR3 residues: CASSLGWQAGYNEQFF.

The V and J genes are TRBV3-1 and TRBJ1-5; the TCRdb call, TRBD1, lacks DNA for checking. CDR3 length equals 19 residues. Germline V lookup: CDR1 LGHDT, CDR2 YNNKEL (reference sequence). The CDR3 region is CASSQDLGQGPLGNQPQHF. The complete variable domain, with remaining parts taken from reference TRBV3-1 and TRBJ1-5, reads DTAVSQTPKYLVTQMGNDKSIKCEQNLGHDTMYWYKQDSKKFLKIMFSYNNKELIINETVPNRFSPKSPDKAHLNLHINSLELGDSAVYFCASSQDLGQGPLGNQPQHFGDGTRLSIL.

This chain links TRBV5-1 with TRBJ1-2; TCRdb returns TRBD1, unconfirmable since there is no DNA. Germline CDR1 is SGHRS and CDR2 is YFSETQ. This CDR3 has 15 amino acids. The CDR3 spells CASSLRGTEVYGYTF.

This chain links TRBV12-3 or TRBV12-4 with TRBJ2-3; with no DNA, the TCRdb D assignment of TRBD2 cannot be verified. The CDR3 is 15 residues long. CDR3 sequence: CASSRGLAGTDTQYF.

The gene calls are TRBV7-6 and TRBJ2-5; the D call of TRBD2 rests on TCRdb alone, since no DNA is present to check it. The CDR3 length is 20 residues. Germline lookup yields CDR1 SGHVS and CDR2 FNYEAQ. The CDR3 loop is CASSRTASGGALGTQETQYF.

The genes are TRBV25-1 and TRBJ1-2; TCRdb names TRBD1, which stays unverified in the absence of DNA. This CDR3 has 15 amino acids. Germline CDR1 is MGHDK and CDR2 is SYGVNS. CDR3 loop: CASRTGSQKNYGYTF.

This chain joins TRBV30 and TRBJ1-1. CDR3 size: 11 residues. CDR1 is GTSNPN, CDR2 SVGIG, per germline (reference sequence). CDR3: CACPRDTEAFF. Looking up the rest from reference TRBV30 and TRBJ1-1 gives the full variable domain: SQTIHQWPATLVQPVGSPLSLECTVEGTSNPNLYWYRQAAGRGLQLLFYSVGIGQISSEVPQNLSASRPQDRQFILSSKKLLLSDSGFYLCACPRDTEAFFGQGTRLTVV.

The chain carries TRBV20-1 and TRBJ2-5; the TRBD2 assignment by TCRdb is unverifiable without DNA. This CDR3 is built from 16 residues. Germline-derived CDR1 and CDR2 are DFQATT and SNEGSKA (reference sequence). The CDR3 protein is CSAILGLAGESETQYF.

The gene calls are TRBV5-4 and TRBJ1-1. The CDR3 is 15 residues long. Germline assignment: CDR1 SGHNT and CDR2 YYREEE (reference sequence). The CDR3 sequence: CASSSRLGLNTEAFF.

The genes are TRBV5-1 and TRBJ2-3; TCRdb gives TRBD2 as the D gene, but with no DNA this cannot be confirmed. The CDR3 totals 17 residues. Germline V gene sequence: CDR1 SGHRS, CDR2 YFSETQ. The CDR3 loop is CASSPQAGGRSTDTQYF.

V gene TRBV7-3 combines with J gene TRBJ2-3; the D gene TCRdb calls, TRBD1, cannot be checked with no DNA. CDR1 is SGHTA, CDR2 FQGTGA, per germline. The CDR3 is made up of 16 amino acids. The CDR3 is CASSPTPGLAADTQYF.

The CDR3 protein is CSARVAGRDTQYF. The chain recombines TRBV20-1 with TRBJ2-3. Germline CDR1 reads DFQATT; CDR2 reads SNEGSKA (reference sequence). This CDR3 contains 13 residues.

This sequence joins TRBV7-9 and TRBJ1-1. Germline V gene lookup returns CDR1 SEHNR and CDR2 FQNEAQ (reference sequence). This CDR3 is 14 amino acids long. CDR3 region: CASSPEGPNTEAFF.

This chain links TRBV3-1 with TRBJ2-7; as DNA is missing, the TRBD1 call by TCRdb cannot be tested. The CDR3 runs to 16 residues. Germline loops: CDR1 LGHDT, CDR2 YNNKEL (reference sequence). CDR3: CASSPTGALAFNEQYF.

V is TRBV12-3 or TRBV12-4 and J is TRBJ1-2; lacking DNA, the TRBD1 call made by TCRdb goes unchecked. The CDR3 is 13 residues long. The CDR3 spells CASRPGQGQQLRF.

The V call is TRBV5-1, the J call TRBJ1-4. CDR1 and CDR2 (germline): SGHRS, YFSETQ. The CDR3 sequence is 15 residues long. The CDR3 protein is CASSLEGKVGEKLFF. The whole variable domain, remainder taken from reference TRBV5-1 and TRBJ1-4, is KAGVTQTPRYLIKTRGQQVTLSCSPISGHRSVSWYQQTPGQGLQFLFEYFSETQRNKGNFPGRFSGRQFSNSRSEMNVSTLELGDSALYLCASSLEGKVGEKLFFGSGTQLSVL.

CDR3 in amino acids: CASSDRRNQPQHF. This chain joins TRBV6-2 or TRBV6-3 and TRBJ1-5. The germline V gene encodes CDR1 MNHEY and CDR2 SVGEGT. The length of the CDR3 is 13 residues.

The rearrangement joins TRBV18 to TRBJ2-1; the D call from TCRdb, TRBD2, cannot be confirmed without DNA. Germline values: CDR1 KGHSH, CDR2 LQKENI. The length of the CDR3 is 14 residues. The CDR3 sequence: CASSPQGPFGEQFF.

CDR3 in amino acids: CASRQPTGFADTQYF. V is TRBV7-2 and J is TRBJ2-3; TCRdb's D gene call, TRBD1, goes unchecked for lack of DNA. There are 15 residues in the CDR3. Germline CDR1 and CDR2: SGHTA and FQGNSA.

The chain recombines TRBV24-1 with TRBJ2-3; TCRdb proposes TRBD2, but this gene call is untestable without DNA. The CDR3 has 18 residues. CDR1 KGHDR and CDR2 SFDVKD come from the germline V gene. The CDR3 reads CATSDSGTLKGVTDTQYF.

This rearrangement joins TRBV5-1 to TRBJ2-2. CDR1 SGHRS and CDR2 YFSETQ come from the germline V gene. CDR3 length: 17 residues. The CDR3 spells CASSLAVWAGNTGELFF.

V usage is TRBV12-5 and J usage is TRBJ2-1. From germline, CDR1 is LGHNT and CDR2 FRNRAP. The CDR3 is 15 residues long. This chain's CDR3 is CASGTTPSSYNEQFF.

J is TRBJ2-1 and V is TRBV27; TCRdb calls TRBD1, which cannot be checked without DNA. The length of the CDR3 is 14 residues. Germline CDR1 reads MNHEY; CDR2 reads SMNVEV (reference sequence). This chain's CDR3 is CASSLHRVYNEQFF.

J is TRBJ1-2 and V is TRBV28; TCRdb names TRBD1, which stays unverified in the absence of DNA. CDR1 and CDR2 (germline): MDHEN, SYDVKM. The length of the CDR3 is 14 residues. The CDR3 protein is CASSKRGRIYGYTF.

The chain uses TRBV3-1 and TRBJ1-6. Germline values: CDR1 LGHDT, CDR2 YNNKEL (reference sequence). This CDR3 region has 13 residues. CDR3: CASSPRVDSPLHF.